Listed below are T cell receptor beta chains from one sample, sequenced in a study of cytomegalovirus exposure and HLA in healthy donors. Measured with immunoSEQ multiplex PCR; TCRdb has only the in-frame clones, and not every one. Of approximately 150,000 clones listed, more than 80% are singletons. Sample: PBMCs. These receptors came from a woman in her fifties or sixties in good health and CMV-seronegative. CDR3s include the opening cysteine and the closing phenylalanine or tryptophan. Each record gives: clone size, J gene, D gene, V gene, CDR3 DNA, CDR3 protein. D genes are given only for firm matches. A row's size may be missing; if present it is once, few, many or a size class.

size: NA; J: TRBJ2-1; D: NA; V: TRBV11-2; DNA: TGTGCCAGCAGCTTATTGGAGGGCATGTTCTACAATGAGCAGTTCTTC; CDR3: CASSLLEGMFYNEQFF
size: NA; J: TRBJ2-3; D: NA; V: TRBV11-2; DNA: TGTGCCAGCAGCTTAGATCTTGGGCCAGATACGCAGTATTTT; CDR3: CASSLDLGPDTQYF
size: NA; J: TRBJ1-3; D: NA; V: TRBV28; DNA: TGTGCCAGCAGCCCTTTCAATACAGGCTCTGGAAACACCATATATTTT; CDR3: CASSPFNTGSGNTIYF
size: NA; J: TRBJ2-5; D: NA; V: TRBV5-1; DNA: TGCGCCAGCAGCTTAAGCGACCAAGAGACCCAGTACTTC; CDR3: CASSLSDQETQYF
size: NA; J: TRBJ2-1; D: TRBD1; V: TRBV10-3; DNA: TGTGCCATCAGCCCGGGGACAGGGGACTACAATGAGCAGTTCTTC; CDR3: CAISPGTGDYNEQFF
size: NA; J: TRBJ1-1; D: NA; V: TRBV29-1; DNA: TGCAGCGCTTTAGGACAGCCGGCCGCTGAAGCTTTCTTT; CDR3: CSALGQPAAEAFF
size: NA; J: TRBJ2-1; D: TRBD1; V: TRBV7-2; DNA: TGTGCCAGCAGGAGAGGGGACAGGGAGGGTTCTGAGCAGTTCTTC; CDR3: CASRRGDREGSEQFF
size: NA; J: TRBJ2-7; D: NA; V: TRBV27; DNA: TGTGCCAGCAGTTTGGCGGCATCCTCCTACGAGCAGTACTTC; CDR3: CASSLAASSYEQYF
size: NA; J: TRBJ2-7; D: NA; V: TRBV15; DNA: TGTGCCACCAGCAGGACACAGGGCTCCTACGAGCAGTACTTC; CDR3: CATSRTQGSYEQYF
size: once; J: TRBJ2-6; D: NA; V: TRBV13; DNA: TGTGCCAGCAGCCTGGGGCCCTACTCTGGGGCCAACGTCCTGACTTTC; CDR3: CASSLGPYSGANVLTF
size: NA; J: TRBJ2-7; D: TRBD1; V: TRBV28; DNA: TGTGCCAGCAGTTTTTACGGGGACAGGGTCACCTACGAGCAGTACTTC; CDR3: CASSFYGDRVTYEQYF
size: NA; J: TRBJ2-3; D: TRBD1; V: TRBV11-3; DNA: TGTGCCAGCAGCTTAGGGGACAGGGGTAGCACAGATACGCAGTATTTT; CDR3: CASSLGDRGSTDTQYF
size: NA; J: TRBJ1-6; D: NA; V: TRBV28; DNA: TGTGCCAGCAGTATCAGGGGTCCCGAGGATTCACCCCTCCACTTT; CDR3: CASSIRGPEDSPLHF
size: NA; J: TRBJ2-1; D: NA; V: TRBV19; DNA: TGTGCCAGTAGTATACGCGGGGAAGGCTCCTACAATGAGCAGTTCTTC; CDR3: CASSIRGEGSYNEQFF
size: NA; J: TRBJ2-7; D: NA; V: TRBV19; DNA: TGTGCCAGTACCCCAGGCGATGGGCAGGGCGTCTACGAGCAGTACTTC; CDR3: CASTPGDGQGVYEQYF
size: few; J: TRBJ2-7; D: NA; V: TRBV6-1; DNA: TGTGCCAGCAACGCGGGATCCGGGAGCTCCTACGAGCAGTACTTC; CDR3: CASNAGSGSSYEQYF
size: NA; J: TRBJ1-1; D: TRBD1; V: TRBV19; DNA: TGTGCCAGTAGTCAGACCCAGGGGGCCTGGGGCACTGAAGCTTTCTTT; CDR3: CASSQTQGAWGTEAFF